This T cell receptor (beta chain) was found in a study of cytomegalovirus exposure and HLA in healthy donors. PCR employed 60 Vbeta and 13 Jbeta primers. Method: immunoSEQ multiplex PCR; TCRdb's copy keeps in-frame clones and lacks some. The sample yields about 190,000 clones, around 82% seen once. The CDR3 contains 16 residues. CDR1 is SNHLY and CDR2 is FYNNEI in the germline V gene. Trimming at V came to 2 bases and at J to 4 bases, leaving 6 bases not matched to a gene. This receptor was taken from a man between 18 and 35 years old in good health and CMV-seronegative. This sequence joins TRBV2 and TRBJ2-1, with 9 bases aligning to TRBD2. Sequenced sample: PBMCs. CDR3 coding DNA: TGTGCCAGCAGTGAAAGGCGGGAGGGCCGGTACAATGAGCAGTTCTTC. Translation: CASSERREGRYNEQFF.